This TCR beta chain was observed in a study of radiation and T cells in renal cell carcinoma. TCRdb's table, derived via immunoSEQ multiplex PCR, lists solely in-frame clones and lacks some. Counted here are 150,000 to 160,000 clones, approximately 90% occurring once; the ten biggest clones make up 10% to 15%. Sample time point: blood 2 weeks post-SBRT. The treatment: 15 Gy SBRT to primary tumor, nephrectomy 4 weeks later. Serial blood draws occurred at baseline and 2 and 4 weeks post-SBRT. Germline V CDR1 and CDR2: SGHVS, FQNEAQ. The CDR3 covers 15 residues. The trim removed 5 bases at V and 4 bases at J, leaving 5 bases unmatched.

Sequencing was performed on blood, taken from a patient whose treatment included radiotherapy and nephrectomy. The rearrangement joins TRBV7-8 to TRBJ2-2, with 9 bases identical to TRBD1. The TCR originated in a woman in her 50s with renal cell carcinoma. CDR3 residues: CASSRTGGITGELFF. In DNA, the CDR3 is TGTGCCAGCAGCCGCACAGGGGGCATCACCGGGGAGCTGTTTTTT.